This T cell receptor beta chain was sequenced in a study of vaccination and CD4 T cells after COVID-19 (dated by TCRdb to 2022 to 2024). Concerning the study at large: Convalescent patients had a positive SARS-CoV-2 result on nasal swab PCR, and of these patients, nine had mild disease and one had severe disease. Participants got two doses of the Pfizer-BioNTech BNT162b2 vaccine (n=8) or two doses of the Moderna mRNA-1273 vaccine (n=2). Post-COVID blood samples were collected from convalescent patients a median of around 100 days after diagnosis, with a range of roughly 30 to 170 days. In ten to eleven COVID-19 convalescent patients and a few infection-naive healthy vaccine recipients, the spike-specific CD4+ TCR repertoire before mRNA vaccination was compared with the repertoire after mRNA vaccination. Post-vaccine blood samples were collected a median of about 11 weeks after the second vaccine dose, ranging from about 12 to 250 days. As controls, cultures received a CEFX viral epitope pool (the positive control), an HIV-1 Nef peptide pool (the negative control), or no peptide at all. The cultures were stimulated with overlapping spike peptide pools from SARS-CoV-2 and from the common cold coronaviruses HCoV-NL63, HCoV-OC43 and HCoV-229E. Six males and four females were included in the convalescent cohort, with two Hispanic individuals, seven Caucasians, two Asians and one multiracial person represented. Broad study findings and their caveats: The study included relatively few convalescent patients and did not analyze early timepoints after natural infection. Although the median number of SARS-CoV-2-reactive clonotypes went up from around 20 after infection to 38 after vaccination, the increase was not significant. Among the post-vaccine SARS-CoV-2-reactive clones in convalescent patients, a median 86.3% showed up only after vaccination, which suggests vaccine-specific priming. Of the vaccine-specific clones found in convalescent patients, nearly all (304 of 307) were mono-reactive for SARS-CoV-2 spike instead of being cross-reactive with common cold coronaviruses.

The library was produced with PCR. DNA from cultured CD4+ T cells was subjected to TCR sequencing with the Oncomine TCR Beta short-read assay at the Johns Hopkins FTIC core. The QIAamp micro DNA kit was used to extract genomic DNA from the cultured CD4+ T cells. The Oncomine TCR Beta libraries from cultured CD4+ T cells were pooled using unique dual indexes and then sequenced on an Illumina iSeq 100. The study's processing was this. Non-productive sequences were filtered out, and CDR3s that did not start with C, did not end with F or W, or were shorter than 7 amino acids were discarded. The MANAFEST web application was used to identify antigen-specific clonotypes by comparing peptide-stimulated wells against reference wells and other culture wells. An FDR below 0.05, an odds ratio above 5, and a productive frequency above 0.1% in at least two of three replicate wells were required for clones to be considered positive. Cross-reactive clonotypes were defined as significantly expanded in both SARS-CoV-2 spike wells and at least one common cold coronavirus spike condition. Using R version 3.6.1, CDR3 homology was evaluated through Levenshtein distances (stringdist) along with unrooted phylogenetic trees (ape). TCRdb itself trimmed the public reads at Q25 with fastp, ran MiXCR and retained productive beta chains. Rows are combined by CDR3 protein, so each entry shows the most common genes and DNA. In this record, the V and J calls reflect TCRdb's handling and not the investigators' own analysis. In this sample the table shows under 5,000 distinct CDR3 sequences, around a fifth of which occur a single time. Jointly, the top ten make up about a fifth of the sample.

Comment on this clonotype: The antigen this receptor binds is unknown. Base qualities are not at hand, and no much larger clone is one base apart.

The sample's treatment or condition label, in plain terms: approximately 9-day PBMC culture with coronavirus spike peptide pools or control peptides (ViraFEST assay). To expand antigen-specific T cells with peptide pools and then pick out the expanded clonotypes through TCR sequencing, the study relied on the ViraFEST assay. The convalescent patients' positive SARS-CoV-2 PCR tests were from March to December 2020, which was before the Alpha, Beta and Delta variants emerged in the United States. PBMCs were cultured at approximately 2.1 million per well in IMDM supplemented with roughly 5% human AB serum and about 9.6 IU/ml IL-2, with approximately 10 ug/ml peptide pools added. Half of the culture medium was replaced with fresh IL-2-containing medium on days 3 and 7. After around 11 days of culture, CD4+ T cells were isolated by negative selection using the EasySep CD4+ T cell isolation kit. Ficoll-Paque Plus gradient centrifugation was used to isolate PBMCs from whole blood, and the isolated PBMCs were then either used fresh or cryopreserved at -140C. Each culture condition was generally run in triplicate wells.

This TCR derives from a human donor who had recovered from COVID-19. What was sequenced was CD4+ T cells from blood, cultured in vitro.

The CDR3 sequence is CSAREAGAKGNTQYF. Here is the DNA: TGCAGTGCTAGAGAGGCAGGGGCCAAAGGGAATACGCAGTATTTT. The chain is made from TRBV20-1 and TRBJ2-3, and possibly TRBD1, on 6 matching bases. CDR1 DFQATT and CDR2 SNEGSKA were looked up in the germline V gene (reference sequence). The junction carries 17 bases between V and J, which are trimmed by 0 bases and 7 bases respectively. The CDR3 runs 15 amino acids, cysteine and phenylalanine included. The kept DNA is CDR3 alone, 45 bases in frame from the first base.